The sequence of this T cell receptor beta chain was determined in a study of blood T cells in healthy people across ages. This clonotype was found once. For the second PCR, which ran for about 7 to 11 cycles, a sample-barcoded 5' primer and a J-beta primer mix were used. TCRdb reprocessed the 5' RACE reads with MiXCR, giving one entry per CDR3 protein. The table has 1,300,000 or so distinct CDR3 sequences, roughly 64% seen once. Germline CDR1 MDHEN, CDR2 SYDVKM. J was trimmed by 0 bases and V by 4 bases; bases with no gene match: 11. This CDR3 is 17 amino acids long. Caucasian, healthy and from Russia, the donors were aged between 6 and 90.

The chain couples TRBV28 to TRBJ2-7, with 8 bases aligning to TRBD2. The sequence came from a man aged 18 to 29 in good health. Sample: blood. In DNA, the CDR3 is TGTGCCAGCAGTTCGGCGGGGGGTGCCTCCCTCTCCTACGAGCAGTACTTC. Its translation: CASSSAGGASLSYEQYF.